This T cell receptor beta chain was sequenced during a study of cytomegalovirus exposure and HLA in healthy donors. Study-level background: A previous analysis identified fewer than 130 million unique TCR beta sequences derived from approximately 190 million T cells. Notes on the study in general: Sequencing probably produced one cluster of sequence variants that were highly shared.

PCR was performed using 60 Vbeta and 13 Jbeta primers. Assay: immunoSEQ multiplex PCR; the TCRdb copy retains only in-frame clones and omits some. In the table there are fewer than 200,000 clones, roughly 80% of which are singletons. Worth noting for this clone: Its specificity is not known.

The donors, nominally healthy at sampling, likely had unrecorded immune exposures. The receptor was derived from a man younger than 30 in good health and CMV-seropositive. The sample consisted of PBMCs.

CDR3 residues: CASSQRSGQETQYF. The CDR3 nucleotides are TGTGCCAGCAGCCAAAGATCAGGACAAGAGACCCAGTACTTC. The chain recombines TRBV7-2 with TRBJ2-5; D is unclear. Trimming pared 5 bases from V and 2 bases from J, leaving 12 bases between. Germline V lookup: CDR1 SGHTA, CDR2 FQGNSA. The CDR3 has 14 amino acids.